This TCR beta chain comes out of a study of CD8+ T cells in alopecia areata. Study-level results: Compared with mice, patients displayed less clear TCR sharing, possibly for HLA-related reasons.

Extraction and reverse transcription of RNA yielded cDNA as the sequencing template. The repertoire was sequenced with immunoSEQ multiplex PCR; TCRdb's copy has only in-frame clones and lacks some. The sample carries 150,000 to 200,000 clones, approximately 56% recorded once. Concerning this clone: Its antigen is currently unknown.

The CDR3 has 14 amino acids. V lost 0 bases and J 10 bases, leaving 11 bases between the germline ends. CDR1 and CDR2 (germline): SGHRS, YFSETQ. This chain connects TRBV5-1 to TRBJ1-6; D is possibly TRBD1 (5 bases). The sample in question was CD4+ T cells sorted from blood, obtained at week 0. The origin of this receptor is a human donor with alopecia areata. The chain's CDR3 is CASSLAGRGSPLHF. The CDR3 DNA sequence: TGCGCCAGCAGCTTGGCAGGAAGGGGCTCACCCCTCCACTTT.